The clone carrying this T cell receptor (beta chain) came up many times. The sample originates from a study of T cells after yellow fever vaccination. Study overall: Low-cell-number fractions were prepared with SMART-Seq v4 Ultra Low Input.

TCRdb independently ran MiXCR on the 5' RACE reads; one entry per CDR3 protein. The sample comprises some 340,000 distinct CDR3 sequences, over 3.5% of which are singletons, and 20% to 25% rests with the top ten. The receptor was derived from a young man who received the YFV17D yellow fever vaccine. The sample in question was PBMCs, obtained 5 days after the yellow fever booster vaccination.

The CDR3 DNA is TGCGCCAGCAGCCCGGACGGGTACTACACCGGGGAGCTGTTTTTT. This codes for CASSPDGYYTGELFF. This rearrangement joins TRBV5-1 to TRBJ2-2, with D unresolved. CDR3 length: 15 amino acids. The V gene lost 4 bases and the J gene lost 3 bases, with 13 bases spanning the gap. Per germline, CDR1 SGHRS and CDR2 YFSETQ.